The next 31 T cell receptor beta chains were all read from a single sample in a study of cytomegalovirus exposure and HLA in healthy donors. Primers for the PCR totalled 60 Vbeta and 13 Jbeta. Assay: immunoSEQ multiplex PCR; the TCRdb copy retains only in-frame clones and omits some. The table has around 220,000 clones, 70% to 85% seen once. The sequencing sample was made of PBMCs. The receptors shown here come from a girl between 2 and 10 years old in good health and CMV-seronegative.

The chain employs TRBV18 and TRBJ2-5, with D perhaps matching TRBD2 (5 bases). Trimming removed 2 bases from V and 5 bases from J, with 12 bases in between. Germline CDR1 is KGHSH and CDR2 is LQKENI. The CDR3 covers 14 residues. The CDR3 spells CASSPGSPPETQYF. CDR3 DNA sequence: TGTGCCAGCTCACCAGGGAGCCCCCCGGAGACCCAGTACTTC.

This chain links TRBV7-3 with TRBJ1-1; D perhaps matches TRBD1 (5 bases). Trimming cost V 4 bases and J 3 bases, with 12 bases left between them. The germline V gene has CDR1 SGHTA and CDR2 FQGTGA. The CDR3 totals 14 residues. The chain's CDR3 is CASSSQGGDTEAFF. The CDR3 nucleotides read TGTGCCAGCAGCTCCCAGGGTGGGGACACTGAAGCTTTCTTT.

The CDR3 reads CASSPRTGGNTGELFF. The CDR3 DNA reads as TGTGCCAGCTCACCAAGGACAGGGGGCAACACCGGGGAGCTGTTTTTT. This rearrangement joins TRBV18 to TRBJ2-2; 11 bases line up with TRBD1. Germline-derived CDR1 and CDR2 are KGHSH and LQKENI. V trimming: 2 bases; J trimming: 2 bases; junction bases outside the gene matches: 1. The CDR3 runs 16 residues. Complete variable domain (other parts from reference TRBV18 and TRBJ2-2): NAGVMQNPRHLVRRRGQEARLRCSPMKGHSHVYWYRQLPEEGLKFMVYLQKENIIDESGMPKERFSAEFPKEGPSILRIQQVVRGDSAAYFCASSPRTGGNTGELFFGEGSRLTVL.

This chain uses TRBV5-4 with TRBJ1-2, with 7 nucleotides matching TRBD1. V lost 0 bases and J lost 3; bases outside the gene matches: 8. Germline V gene lookup returns CDR1 SGHNT and CDR2 YYREEE (reference sequence). This CDR3 has 16 residues. The CDR3 DNA is TGTGCCAGCAGCTTGGGGGGGACAGAGTCGTACTATGGCTACACCTTC. Its protein product is CASSLGGTESYYGYTF.

V and J are TRBV9 and TRBJ2-3; unclear D gene. The CDR3 is 14 amino acids. Trimming removed 4 bases from V and 0 bases from J, with 9 bases in between. Germline values: CDR1 SGDLS, CDR2 YYNGEE. The CDR3 region has the DNA TGTGCCAGCAGCCCCAGATCTAGCACAGATACGCAGTATTTT. Translation gives CASSPRSSTDTQYF.

This chain joins TRBV4-1 and TRBJ2-7, with 7 bases lining up with TRBD2. J was trimmed by 9 bases and V by 0 bases; bases with no gene match: 14. Germline V gives CDR1 MGHRA, CDR2 YSYEKL. The CDR3 consists of 16 residues. Here the CDR3 reads CASSQDFGLGERSQYF. DNA of the CDR3: TGCGCCAGCAGCCAAGATTTCGGACTAGGGGAACGATCGCAGTACTTC.

The chain couples TRBV7-3 to TRBJ2-5, with 11 positions matching TRBD2. This CDR3 contains 15 residues. V shed 1 base, J shed 3 bases, and the junction held 1 base outside the gene matches. CDR1 and CDR2 from the germline V gene are SGHTA and FQGTGA. CDR3: CASSLISGGEETQYF. DNA for the CDR3: TGTGCCAGCAGCTTAATTAGCGGGGGGGAAGAGACCCAGTACTTC.

The chain couples TRBV19 to TRBJ1-3; the D is unclear. This CDR3 is 12 amino acids long. Germline lookup yields CDR1 LNHDA and CDR2 SQIVND (reference sequence). V gave up 8 bases and J gave up 0 bases, with 5 bases separating them. The CDR3, as DNA: TGTGCCAGTCAGGACTCTGGAAACACCATATATTTT. It specifies CASQDSGNTIYF.

Worth noting for this clone: The DNA is left out, because the CDR3 cannot be placed on it with certainty; the CDR3 is given as TCRdb lists it. The chain links TRBV6-5 to TRBJ2-1; the listed D gene, TRBD2, was not tested against the DNA. From germline, CDR1 is MNHEY and CDR2 SVGAGI. The CDR3 region is 16 residues in length, termini included. CDR3 in amino acids: CASSSSGYSSYNEQFF.

The chain employs TRBV5-1 and TRBJ2-5, with 7 bases aligning to TRBD2. The CDR3 totals 16 residues. J gave up 4 bases and V 0 bases, and 9 bases lay outside the gene matches. CDR1 is SGHRS, CDR2 YFSETQ, per germline. The CDR3 loop reads CASSLVAGASGETQYF. The CDR3 bases are TGCGCCAGCAGCTTGGTGGCGGGAGCTTCAGGAGAGACCCAGTACTTC. Using reference TRBV5-1 and TRBJ2-5 for the parts outside the CDR3, the full variable domain is KAGVTQTPRYLIKTRGQQVTLSCSPISGHRSVSWYQQTPGQGLQFLFEYFSETQRNKGNFPGRFSGRQFSNSRSEMNVSTLELGDSALYLCASSLVAGASGETQYFGPGTRLLVL.

The chain combines TRBV5-4 with TRBJ1-2; 10 bases align to TRBD1. V lost 4 bases to trimming and J lost 6 bases; unmatched junction nucleotides: 3. The CDR3 loop spans 13 amino acids. The V gene's germline CDR1 is SGHNT and CDR2 YYREEE (reference sequence). Written as DNA, the CDR3 is TGTGCCAGCAGCCGGGACAGGGGAAATGGCTACACCTTC. It encodes CASSRDRGNGYTF. Full variable domain (missing parts from reference TRBV5-4 and TRBJ1-2): ETGVTQSPTHLIKTRGQQVTLRCSSQSGHNTVSWYQQALGQGPQFIFQYYREEENGRGNFPPRFSGLQFPNYSSELNVNALELDDSALYLCASSRDRGNGYTFGSGTRLTVV.

V usage is TRBV9 and J usage is TRBJ1-2; the match to TRBD1 covers 12 bases. The CDR3 consists of 14 residues. J gave up 8 bases and V 7 bases, and 9 bases lay outside the gene matches. Germline CDR1 reads SGDLS; CDR2 reads YYNGEE. In DNA form, the CDR3 reads TGTGCCAGCGGGGGGGACAGGGGGCCTTGGGGCTACACCTTC. The encoded protein is CASGGDRGPWGYTF.

The chain has TRBV6-5 and TRBJ1-2, with 9 bases identical to TRBD1. Trimming took 5 bases from V and 5 from J; bases not matched to a gene: 9. From germline, CDR1 is MNHEY and CDR2 SVGAGI. The CDR3 sequence is 15 residues long. As DNA, the CDR3 is TGTGCCAGCAGTCGGGGGGGACAGGGCTTATATGGCTACACCTTC. Residues: CASSRGGQGLYGYTF.

This sequence joins TRBV4-2 and TRBJ1-1; D is possibly TRBD1 (6 bases). The germline CDR1 and CDR2 sequences are LGHNA and YNFKEQ. Trimming shortened V by 2 bases and J by 11 bases, and 21 bases separated the two germline ends. The length of the CDR3 is 15 residues. The CDR3 loop is CASSQSGTGSGFAFF. Here the CDR3 DNA reads TGTGCCAGCAGCCAATCCGGTACAGGGTCGGGATTCGCTTTCTTT.

V gene TRBV5-1 combines with J gene TRBJ1-2; no definite D call. The CDR3 length is 14 residues. Trimming took 0 bases from V and 0 from J, leaving 6 bases between them. CDR1 and CDR2 (germline): SGHRS, YFSETQ. CDR3 region: CASSLDPANYGYTF. CDR3 coding DNA: TGCGCCAGCAGCTTGGATCCAGCTAACTATGGCTACACCTTC.

V is TRBV30 and J is TRBJ1-4; D is unresolved. Germline V CDR1 and CDR2: GTSNPN, SVGIG (reference sequence). This CDR3 has 12 residues. The V end was cut by 2 bases, the J end by 4 bases, with 5 bases between. The CDR3 spells CAWSIGNEKLFF. In nucleotides, the CDR3 is TGTGCCTGGAGTATCGGTAATGAAAAACTGTTTTTT.

The chain employs TRBV6-5 and TRBJ2-7, with D tentatively TRBD1 (6 bases). Germline V lookup: CDR1 MNHEY, CDR2 SVGAGI. Trimming took 6 bases from V and 0 from J, leaving 12 bases between them. This CDR3 is built from 14 residues. This CDR3 reads CASSRGMGSYEQYF. The DNA of the CDR3 is TGTGCCAGCAGCAGGGGAATGGGCTCCTACGAGCAGTACTTC.

The chain employs TRBV12-5 and TRBJ2-1; D is ambiguous. V gave up 5 bases and J gave up 9 bases, with 11 bases separating them. The germline V gene encodes CDR1 LGHNT and CDR2 FRNRAP. The CDR3 extends over 12 amino acids. In nucleotides, the CDR3 is TGTGCTAGTGGTCCGAGGTTGGTTGAGCAGTTCTTC. Translated: CASGPRLVEQFF.

The chain combines TRBV5-1 with TRBJ2-2, with 11 bases matching TRBD1. The J segment lost 3 bases and the V segment lost 4 bases, leaving 11 bases of the junction unmatched. Germline lookup yields CDR1 SGHRS and CDR2 YFSETQ. The CDR3 length is 18 residues. CDR3: CASSPNPGQGGDTGELFF. The CDR3 coding sequence is TGCGCCAGCAGCCCTAACCCGGGACAGGGGGGTGACACCGGGGAGCTGTTTTTT.

The rearrangement uses TRBV18 and TRBJ2-1; 11 positions match TRBD2. Germline V gene sequence: CDR1 KGHSH, CDR2 LQKENI. CDR3 length equals 14 residues. The V and J ends lost 6 bases and 6 bases, in that order; junction bases with no gene match: 4. CDR3 protein: CASSLAGGTNEQFF. CDR3 DNA: TGTGCCAGCTCTCTAGCGGGAGGAACCAATGAGCAGTTCTTC.

This clone was detected a few times. J is TRBJ1-1 and V is TRBV2; TRBD1 aligns across 7 bases. J gave up 10 bases and V 7 bases, and 12 bases lay outside the gene matches. There are 13 residues in the CDR3. The germline V gene has CDR1 SNHLY and CDR2 FYNNEI. Here the CDR3 DNA reads TGTGCCAGCAAGGACGAATGGACAGGCACAGCTTTCTTT. Translation gives CASKDEWTGTAFF.

The CDR3, as DNA: TGTGCCAGCAGTTCCCATCTCAGGGCACCCCTCCACTTT. Translating it yields CASSSHLRAPLHF. The rearrangement joins TRBV6-5 to TRBJ1-6, with D tentatively TRBD1 (5 bases). Germline assignment: CDR1 MNHEY and CDR2 SVGAGI. There are 13 residues in the CDR3. Trimming pared 4 bases from V and 11 bases from J, leaving 12 bases between.

With respect to this clone: Other DNA sequences within the sample encode an identical CDR3. The rearrangement joins TRBV6-1 to TRBJ1-5; D may be TRBD1 (5 bases). CDR1 is MNHNS, CDR2 SASEGT, per germline. Trimming removed 3 bases at V and 3 bases at J, with 9 bases between. CDR3 length: 14 amino acids. The CDR3 reads CASSEQGSNQPQHF. In nucleotides, the CDR3 is TGTGCCAGCAGTGAGCAGGGTTCCAATCAGCCCCAGCATTTT.

This chain joins TRBV5-1 and TRBJ2-2; possible D gene TRBD2, 5 bases. V was trimmed by 1 base and J by 3 bases, leaving 10 bases between them. The germline gives CDR1 SGHRS, CDR2 YFSETQ. The CDR3 spans 15 residues. The CDR3 protein is CASSLRLADTGELFF. In nucleotides, the CDR3 is TGCGCCAGCAGCTTGCGGCTAGCAGACACCGGGGAGCTGTTTTTT.

The V call is TRBV11-2, the J call TRBJ2-1; 9 nucleotides match TRBD2. Germline CDR1 reads SGHAT; CDR2 reads FQNNGV. The CDR3 contains 16 residues. Trimming took 4 bases from V and 0 from J; bases not matched to a gene: 4. The chain's CDR3 is CASSSGSGSSYNEQFF. The CDR3 DNA reads TGTGCCAGCAGCTCGGGTAGCGGGAGCTCCTACAATGAGCAGTTCTTC.

This clone was picked up a small number of times. The rearrangement joins TRBV5-1 to TRBJ2-3; 9 nucleotides align to TRBD2. The trim removed 1 base at V and 6 bases at J, leaving 9 bases unmatched. Per the germline V gene, CDR1 is SGHRS and CDR2 is YFSETQ. This CDR3 has 16 residues. The CDR3 DNA reads as TGCGCCAGCAGCTTGCAAGATAGCGGGAGTGTGGATACGCAGTATTTT. This translates into CASSLQDSGSVDTQYF.

The genes are TRBV19 and TRBJ2-7; D is uncertain. Trimming took 2 bases from V and 2 from J, leaving 16 bases between them. Germline CDR1 and CDR2: LNHDA and SQIVND (reference sequence). The CDR3 has 16 amino acids. CDR3 loop: CASSIMVGTGAYEQYF. Written as DNA, the CDR3 is TGTGCCAGTAGTATAATGGTGGGTACCGGAGCCTACGAGCAGTACTTC.

The chain has TRBV2 and TRBJ2-1; 10 positions match TRBD1. Germline trimming cut 6 bases from V and 4 bases from J; bases unmatched to any gene: 6. Germline values: CDR1 SNHLY, CDR2 FYNNEI. This CDR3 comprises 15 residues. CDR3 loop: CASRYGTGEYNEQFF. CDR3 sequence (DNA): TGTGCCAGCAGATATGGGACAGGGGAATACAATGAGCAGTTCTTC.

This chain uses TRBV29-1 with TRBJ2-5; 8 bases match TRBD2. The germline V gene encodes CDR1 SQVTM and CDR2 ANQGSEA. After removal of 5 bases from V and 3 bases from J, the junction contained 8 bases not matched to a gene. The CDR3 sequence is 14 residues long. CDR3 amino acids: CSVSFSGEEETQYF. In DNA, the CDR3 is TGCAGCGTTAGTTTTAGCGGGGAGGAAGAGACCCAGTACTTC.

The V call is TRBV10-3, the J call TRBJ2-4, with TRBD2 identical over 10 bases. Germline CDR1 is ENHRY and CDR2 is SYGVKD. The CDR3 has 16 amino acids. Unmatched junction bases numbered 4, after V lost 5 bases and J lost 0 bases. CDR3 bases: TGTGCCATCAGTCCTAGCGGGGGACTAGCCAAAAACATTCAGTACTTC. Translating it yields CAISPSGGLAKNIQYF.

The CDR3 loop is CASSLGGSRYGYTF. CDR3 DNA: TGTGCCAGCAGCCTAGGAGGGAGCCGCTATGGCTACACCTTC. The J gene is TRBJ1-2, the V gene TRBV5-6; D not certain. Germline-derived CDR1 and CDR2 are SGHDT and YYEEEE. Trimming stripped 4 bases from V and 4 bases from J, with 14 bases between. This CDR3 has 14 residues.